The 5 T cell receptor beta chains in this list originate from one sample, sequenced in a study of blood T cell repertoires in COVID-19. Generated by immunoSEQ multiplex PCR, the TCRdb table keeps only in-frame clones and is missing some. The sample consists of fewer than 350,000 clones, around 89% of them appearing once. The sample comprised PBMCs or T cells enriched from blood (not recorded which). These receptors came from a woman aged 25 to 39 with acute COVID-19.

The chain recombines TRBV11-3 with TRBJ2-1; 12 positions agree with TRBD2. Germline lookup yields CDR1 SGHNT and CDR2 YENEEA. This CDR3 region has 18 residues. V trimming: 0 bases; J trimming: 9 bases; junction bases outside the gene matches: 12. In nucleotides, the CDR3 is TGTGCCAGCAGCTTAGATCGGGTTGGGGCTAGCGGGAGGGGTGAGCAGTTCTTC. As protein: CASSLDRVGASGRGEQFF.

This clone was counted only a few times. The CDR3 sequence is CASSSRSQHYGYTF. The CDR3 nucleotides are TGTGCCAGCAGCTCCCGGTCACAGCACTATGGCTACACCTTC. The genes are TRBV7-2 and TRBJ1-2, with unresolved D. The CDR3 contains 14 residues. Germline CDR1 SGHTA, CDR2 FQGNSA. Trimming took off 4 bases at V and 3 bases at J, with 12 bases between the two ends.

In DNA, the CDR3 is TGTGCCAGCAGACCGGGACAGGGATCAGAGACCCAGTACTTC. This translates into CASRPGQGSETQYF. The V gene is TRBV3-1 (or the pseudogene TRBV3-2), the J gene TRBJ2-5; TRBD1 matches at 9 bases. The CDR3 is 14 residues long. Looked up from germline, CDR1 is LGHDT and CDR2 is YNNKEL (reference sequence). V lost 6 bases to trimming and J lost 4 bases; unmatched junction nucleotides: 6.

The CDR3 DNA reads TGTGCCAGCTCTAGACCGACAGGGGGCACCGGGGAGCTGTTTTTT. Its protein product is CASSRPTGGTGELFF. The chain joins TRBV18 to TRBJ2-2, with 9 bases aligning to TRBD1. CDR1 is KGHSH and CDR2 is LQKENI in the germline V gene. The CDR3 contains 15 residues. With 6 bases clipped from V and 4 bases from J, the junction kept 6 bases outside the gene matches.

J is TRBJ1-1 and V is TRBV21-1; the DNA was not used to check the table's D call, TRBD1. TRBV21-1 is a documented pseudogene. There are 13 residues in the CDR3. CDR3 in amino acids: CARIDSMNTEAFF. Written as DNA, the CDR3 is TGTGCCAGAATCGACAGTATGAACACTGAAGCTTTCTTT.